The 15 T cell receptor beta chains reported below all come from one sample, sequenced in a study of patients and donors after allogeneic stem cell transplantation. In TCRdb, the RT-PCR reads were re-called with MiXCR into one record per CDR3 protein. This table holds fewer than 500,000 distinct CDR3 sequences, 16% found once. Sequences were obtained from blood, either unsorted or a sorted T cell fraction (not recorded which). All receptors derive from a human donor who was either an allogeneic HSCT recipient or a stem cell or donor lymphocyte infusion donor (not recorded which). It is not recorded whose cells these are; they may come from a transplant donor.

This clonotype was recorded a few times. The chain employs TRBV20-1 and TRBJ2-1; TRBD2 matches at 10 bases. With 8 bases clipped from V and 2 bases from J, the junction kept 12 bases outside the gene matches. This CDR3 has 16 residues. Per germline, CDR1 DFQATT and CDR2 SNEGSKA (reference sequence). CDR3 protein: CSIIRETSGPYNEQFF. The CDR3 bases are TGCAGTATTATCCGCGAGACTAGCGGGCCCTACAATGAGCAGTTCTTC.

This clonotype has only a few counts. J is TRBJ1-2 and V is TRBV6-1; tentative D call: TRBD1 (5 bases). The germline gives CDR1 MNHNS, CDR2 SASEGT. The V and J ends lost 6 bases and 0 bases respectively, with 11 bases between them. The CDR3 length is 14 residues. CDR3: CASRSDRTNYGYTF. CDR3 bases: TGTGCCAGCAGAAGCGACAGAACTAACTATGGCTACACCTTC.

This chain uses TRBV24-1 with TRBJ2-2; 9 nucleotides line up with TRBD1. V gave up 9 bases and J gave up 7 bases; unmatched junction bases: 8. Germline V gene lookup returns CDR1 KGHDR and CDR2 SFDVKD. This CDR3 has 14 amino acids. The chain's CDR3 is CATSGTGLYGELFF. CDR3 sequence (DNA): TGTGCCACCTCCGGGACAGGGCTATACGGGGAGCTGTTTTTT.

The chain employs TRBV2 and TRBJ1-2, with a possible D match to TRBD1 (5 bases). The ends were cut back, 0 bases at V and 8 bases at J, with 16 bases in the middle. In germline, CDR1 is SNHLY, CDR2 FYNNEI. The CDR3 totals 15 residues. This CDR3 reads CASSEAGTAVRGYTF. The CDR3 DNA is TGTGCCAGCAGTGAAGCGGGGACGGCCGTCCGGGGCTACACCTTC.

The J gene is TRBJ2-7, the V gene TRBV7-6; D not resolved. Germline CDR1 SGHVS, CDR2 FNYEAQ. The germline V and J ends were trimmed by 5 bases and 3 bases, with 11 bases remaining between them. There are 13 residues in the CDR3. As DNA, the CDR3 is TGTGCCAGCAGCAGTACCCTGGGCTACGAGCAGTACTTC. Translating it yields CASSSTLGYEQYF.

On this clonotype: A much larger clone lies a single base off, so this may be a read error. The V call is TRBV12-3 or TRBV12-4, the J call TRBJ2-2; D is possibly TRBD1 (6 bases). The CDR3 loop spans 15 amino acids. The CDR3 nucleotides are TGTGCCAGCAGAACCAGGGGAAAAGGGACCGAGGAGCTGTTTTTT. This encodes CASRTRGKGTEELFF.

Only a few counts were recorded for this clonotype. This chain joins TRBV20-1 and TRBJ1-2, with unresolved D. From germline, CDR1 is DFQATT and CDR2 SNEGSKA (reference sequence). Deletions cut 2 bases from V and 0 bases from J, with 10 bases between. The CDR3 covers 14 residues. CDR3 DNA sequence: TGCAGTGCTAGAAGACCGGGTGCTAACTATGGCTACACCTTC. Translating it yields CSARRPGANYGYTF.

The DNA of the CDR3 is TGTGCCACCAGCAGAGATCAAGGAGTTGGTGAAAAACTGTTTTTT. As protein: CATSRDQGVGEKLFF. This rearrangement joins TRBV15 to TRBJ1-4; D unclear. This CDR3 region has 15 residues. Per germline, CDR1 LNHNV and CDR2 YYDKDF (reference sequence). The V end was cut by 0 bases, the J end by 7 bases, with 12 bases between. Looking up the rest from reference TRBV15 and TRBJ1-4 gives the full variable domain: DAMVIQNPRYQVTQFGKPVTLSCSQTLNHNVMYWYQQKSSQAPKLLFHYYDKDFNNEADTPDNFQSRRPNTSFCFLDIRSPGLGDTAMYLCATSRDQGVGEKLFFGSGTQLSVL.

This clonotype appeared many times. V usage is TRBV18 and J usage is TRBJ1-6; 7 bases fit TRBD1. Unmatched junction bases numbered 4, after V lost 4 bases and J lost 7 bases. This CDR3 contains 14 residues. Germline CDR1 and CDR2: KGHSH and LQKENI. In DNA form, the CDR3 reads TGTGCCAGCTCACTACAGGGGTGGAATTCACCCCTCCACTTT. This codes for CASSLQGWNSPLHF.

This chain connects TRBV6-5 to TRBJ1-3; D is unresolved. CDR3 length: 17 amino acids. Germline loops: CDR1 MNHEY, CDR2 SVGAGI. Trimming took 0 bases from V and 1 from J, leaving 13 bases between them. CDR3 coding DNA: TGTGCCAGCAGTTACTCGAGATTTTTCAGTTCTGGAAACACCATATATTTT. Its translation: CASSYSRFFSSGNTIYF.

The chain is built from TRBV9 and TRBJ2-1; 10 nucleotides align to TRBD2. Germline V gives CDR1 SGDLS, CDR2 YYNGEE. Trimming at V came to 3 bases and at J to 4 bases, leaving 4 bases not matched to a gene. The length of the CDR3 is 15 residues. CDR3 nucleotide sequence: TGTGCCAGCAGCGCCCCTAGCGGGGGTTACAATGAGCAGTTCTTC. Protein: CASSAPSGGYNEQFF.

The V call is TRBV13, the J call TRBJ2-7; 10 bases map to TRBD2. The V and J ends lost 2 bases and 1 base, in that order; junction bases with no gene match: 11. CDR1 and CDR2 (germline): PRHDT, FYEKMQ (reference sequence). The CDR3 length is 18 residues. The CDR3 DNA is TGTGCCAGCAGCTTATGGCCCGCTAGCGGGGGTAGGTCCTACGAGCAGTACTTC. Translated, it gives CASSLWPASGGRSYEQYF.

The chain employs TRBV11-3 and TRBJ2-7, with a possible D match to TRBD2 (5 bases). In germline, CDR1 is SGHNT, CDR2 YENEEA. This CDR3 has 15 amino acids. V dropped 4 bases and J dropped 3 bases, with 16 bases sitting between them. The CDR3 sequence: CASSSELARVYEQYF. The CDR3 region has the DNA TGTGCCAGCAGCTCCGAATTGGCGAGGGTCTACGAGCAGTACTTC. Supplemented by reference TRBV11-3 and TRBJ2-7, the full variable domain reads EAGVVQSPRYKIIEKKQPVAFWCNPISGHNTLYWYLQNLGQGPELLIRYENEEAVDDSQLPKDRFSAERLKGVDSTLKIQPAELGDSAVYLCASSSELARVYEQYFGPGTRLTVT.

Only a few counts were recorded for this clonotype. V and J are TRBV2 and TRBJ2-5; D may be TRBD2 (5 bases). The V gene's germline CDR1 is SNHLY and CDR2 FYNNEI. V lost 4 bases and J lost 0, with 12 bases in between. The CDR3 consists of 15 residues. This CDR3 reads CASSVERINQETQYF. In DNA, the CDR3 is TGTGCCAGCAGTGTTGAGCGGATTAACCAAGAGACCCAGTACTTC. The entire variable domain, with the rest obtained from reference TRBV2 and TRBJ2-5, is as follows: EPEVTQTPSHQVTQMGQEVILRCVPISNHLYFYWYRQILGQKVEFLVSFYNNEISEKSEIFDDQFSVERPDGSNFTLKIRSTKLEDSAMYFCASSVERINQETQYFGPGTRLLVL.

This clonotype was detected only a few times. The CDR3 is CASRKKREETYEQYF. The CDR3 DNA reads TGTGCCAGCAGAAAAAAGCGGGAGGAGACCTACGAGCAGTACTTC. V and J are TRBV6-1 and TRBJ2-7; 9 nucleotides align to TRBD2. CDR1 and CDR2 from the germline V gene are MNHNS and SASEGT. There are 15 residues in the CDR3. The ends lost 6 bases at V and 2 bases at J; junction bases unmatched: 8.